The T cell receptor (beta chain) under discussion was sequenced for a study of blood T cells in healthy people across ages. With a J-beta primer mix and a sample-barcoded 5' primer, a second PCR ran about 7 to 12 cycles. Every cDNA molecule bore a tag from a template-switch adaptor containing 12 random nucleotides. From each sample, at least 2.5 million paired-end reads containing CDR3 were obtained. TCRdb processed the 5' RACE reads anew with MiXCR; each CDR3 protein has one entry. The repertoire has 700,000 to 900,000 distinct CDR3 sequences, roughly 24% of them found once; the top ten carry 3%. This clonotype came up a few times. Its specificity is unknown. V lost 2 bases to trimming and J lost 3 bases; unmatched junction nucleotides: 6. Germline CDR1 and CDR2: DFQATT and SNEGSKA (reference sequence). The CDR3 loop spans 15 amino acids. Study-level points and caveats: Roughly linearly, TCR beta diversity per million T cells fell as age increased. In the absence of known donor CMV status, changes in expanded clonotypes were possibly confounded.

This sample was shared with a second study, whose subject was T cells of mothers and their children.

The V and J genes are TRBV20-1 and TRBJ1-5, with TRBD1 matching over 8 bases. The sample consisted of blood. The clonotype originates from a boy younger than 18 in good health. CDR3: CSARPSGGPNQPQHF. The CDR3 coding sequence is TGCAGTGCTAGACCCTCAGGGGGCCCCAATCAGCCCCAGCATTTT.